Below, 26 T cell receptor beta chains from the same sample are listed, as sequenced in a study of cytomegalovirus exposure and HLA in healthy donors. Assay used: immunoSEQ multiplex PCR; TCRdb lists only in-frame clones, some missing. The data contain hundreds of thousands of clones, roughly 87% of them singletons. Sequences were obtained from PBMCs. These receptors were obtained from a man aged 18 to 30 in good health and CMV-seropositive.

The CDR3 protein is CASSYAGEQFF. CDR3 bases: TGTGCCAGCAGTTACGCGGGTGAGCAGTTCTTC. The gene calls are TRBV6-5 and TRBJ2-1; a possible D gene is TRBD2 (5 bases). Per germline, CDR1 MNHEY and CDR2 SVGAGI. Deletions cut 2 bases from V and 9 bases from J, with 5 bases between. The CDR3 extends over 11 amino acids.

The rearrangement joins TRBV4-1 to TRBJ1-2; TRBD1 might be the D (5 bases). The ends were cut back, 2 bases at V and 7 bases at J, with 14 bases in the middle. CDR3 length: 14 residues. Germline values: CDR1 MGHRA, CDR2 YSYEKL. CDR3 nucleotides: TGCGCCAGCAGCCAACGGGGGGACGGTAGTGGCTACACCTTC. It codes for CASSQRGDGSGYTF.

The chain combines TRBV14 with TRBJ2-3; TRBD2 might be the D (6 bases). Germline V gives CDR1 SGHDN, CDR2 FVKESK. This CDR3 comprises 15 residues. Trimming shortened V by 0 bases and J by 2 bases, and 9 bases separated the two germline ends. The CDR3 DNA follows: TGTGCCAGCAGCCAAGACCTAGCGCACACAGATACGCAGTATTTT. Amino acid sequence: CASSQDLAHTDTQYF.

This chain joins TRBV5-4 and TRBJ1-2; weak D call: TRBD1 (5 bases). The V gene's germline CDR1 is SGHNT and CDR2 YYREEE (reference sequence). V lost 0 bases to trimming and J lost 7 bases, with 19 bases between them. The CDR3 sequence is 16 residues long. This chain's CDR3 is CASSLAGLGRVGGYTF. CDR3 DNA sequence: TGTGCCAGCAGCTTGGCTGGTCTCGGCAGGGTGGGTGGCTACACCTTC.

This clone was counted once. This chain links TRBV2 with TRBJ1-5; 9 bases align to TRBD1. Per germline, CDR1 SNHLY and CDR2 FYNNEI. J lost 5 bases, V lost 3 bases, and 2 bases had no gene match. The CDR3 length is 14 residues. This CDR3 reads CASSDTGGDQPQHF. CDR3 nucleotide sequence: TGTGCCAGCAGTGACACAGGGGGCGATCAGCCCCAGCATTTT.

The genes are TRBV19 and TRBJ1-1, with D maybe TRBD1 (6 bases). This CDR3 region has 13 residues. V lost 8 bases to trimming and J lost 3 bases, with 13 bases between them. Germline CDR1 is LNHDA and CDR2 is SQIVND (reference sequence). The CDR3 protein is CASSTGPYTEAFF. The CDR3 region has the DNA TGTGCCAGTTCAACAGGGCCCTACACTGAAGCTTTCTTT.

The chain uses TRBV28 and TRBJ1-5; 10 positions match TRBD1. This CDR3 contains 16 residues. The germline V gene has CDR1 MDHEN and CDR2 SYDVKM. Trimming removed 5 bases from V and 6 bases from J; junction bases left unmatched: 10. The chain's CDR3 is CASSEGDRGQAQPQHF. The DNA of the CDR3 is TGTGCCAGCAGTGAAGGTGACAGGGGGCAAGCTCAGCCCCAGCATTTT.

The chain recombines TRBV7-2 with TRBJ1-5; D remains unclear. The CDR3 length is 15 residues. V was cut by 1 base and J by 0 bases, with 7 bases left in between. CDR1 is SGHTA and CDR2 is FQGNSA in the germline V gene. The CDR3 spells CASSLVTDSNQPQHF. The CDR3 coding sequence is TGTGCCAGCAGCTTAGTAACAGATAGCAATCAGCCCCAGCATTTT. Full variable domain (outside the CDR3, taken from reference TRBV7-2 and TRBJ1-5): GAGVSQSPSNKVTEKGKDVELRCDPISGHTALYWYRQSLGQGLEFLIYFQGNSAPDKSGLPSDRFSAERTGGSVSTLTIQRTQQEDSAVYLCASSLVTDSNQPQHFGDGTRLSIL.

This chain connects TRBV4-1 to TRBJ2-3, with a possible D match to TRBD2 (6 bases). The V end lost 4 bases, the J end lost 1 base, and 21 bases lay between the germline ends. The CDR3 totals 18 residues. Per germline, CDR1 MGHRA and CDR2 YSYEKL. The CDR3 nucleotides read TGCGCCAGCAGCCTGGAGGGGTTTGGCCTGATGGGCACAGATACGCAGTATTTT. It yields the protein CASSLEGFGLMGTDTQYF.

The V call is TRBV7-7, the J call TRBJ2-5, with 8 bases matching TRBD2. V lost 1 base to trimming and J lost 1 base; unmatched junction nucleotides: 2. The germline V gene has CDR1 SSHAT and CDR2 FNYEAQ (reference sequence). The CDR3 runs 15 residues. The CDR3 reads CASSLGGGSQETQYF. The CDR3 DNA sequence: TGTGCCAGCAGCTTAGGCGGGGGGAGCCAAGAGACCCAGTACTTC.

CDR3 in amino acids: CASSLAVAGGYNEQFF. The DNA for the CDR3 is TGCGCCAGCAGCTTGGCCGTCGCGGGAGGCTACAATGAGCAGTTCTTC. The chain uses TRBV5-1 and TRBJ2-1; 8 nucleotides align to TRBD2. The CDR3 runs 16 residues. V shed 0 bases, J shed 3 bases, and the junction held 5 bases outside the gene matches. The V gene's germline CDR1 is SGHRS and CDR2 YFSETQ.

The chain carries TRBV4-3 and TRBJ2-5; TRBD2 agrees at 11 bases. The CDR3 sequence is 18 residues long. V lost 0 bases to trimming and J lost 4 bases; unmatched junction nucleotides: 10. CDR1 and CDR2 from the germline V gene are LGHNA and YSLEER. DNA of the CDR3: TGCGCCAGCAGCCAAGATCCTGGGGGGCTAGCGGGAGGAGAGACCCAGTACTTC. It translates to CASSQDPGGLAGGETQYF.

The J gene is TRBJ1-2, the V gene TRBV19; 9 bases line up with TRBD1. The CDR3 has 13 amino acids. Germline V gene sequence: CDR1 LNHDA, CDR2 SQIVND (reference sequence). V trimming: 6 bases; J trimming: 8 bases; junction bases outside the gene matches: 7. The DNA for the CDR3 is TGTGCCAGTAGCGGAACAGGGGGCAGGGGCTACACCTTC. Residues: CASSGTGGRGYTF. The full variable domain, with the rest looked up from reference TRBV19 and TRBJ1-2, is DGGITQSPKYLFRKEGQNVTLSCEQNLNHDAMYWYRQDPGQGLRLIYYSQIVNDFQKGDIAEGYSVSREKKESFPLTVTSAQKNPTAFYLCASSGTGGRGYTFGSGTRLTVV.

The CDR3 region is CASSTGGTYEQYF. In nucleotides, the CDR3 is TGTGCCAGCAGTACAGGGGGCACATACGAGCAGTACTTC. This rearrangement joins TRBV28 to TRBJ2-7; 9 positions agree with TRBD1. This CDR3 contains 13 residues. Trimming removed 5 bases from V and 4 bases from J; junction bases left unmatched: 3. Looked up from germline, CDR1 is MDHEN and CDR2 is SYDVKM.

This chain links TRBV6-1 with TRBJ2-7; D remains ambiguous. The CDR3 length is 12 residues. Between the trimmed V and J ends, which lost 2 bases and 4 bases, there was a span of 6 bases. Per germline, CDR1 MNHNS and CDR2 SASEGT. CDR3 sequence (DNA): TGTGCCAGCAGTGAATTTCGGTACGAGCAGTACTTC. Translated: CASSEFRYEQYF.

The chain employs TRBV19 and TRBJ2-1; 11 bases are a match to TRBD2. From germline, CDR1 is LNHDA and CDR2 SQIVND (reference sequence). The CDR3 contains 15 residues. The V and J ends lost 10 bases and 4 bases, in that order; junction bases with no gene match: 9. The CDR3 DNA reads TGTGCCACCCATCGTGGGACTAGCGGTTACAATGAGCAGTTCTTC. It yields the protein CATHRGTSGYNEQFF.

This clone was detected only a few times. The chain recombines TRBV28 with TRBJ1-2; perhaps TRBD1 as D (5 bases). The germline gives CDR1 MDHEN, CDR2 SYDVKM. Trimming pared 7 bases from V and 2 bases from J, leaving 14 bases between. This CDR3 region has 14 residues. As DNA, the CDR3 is TGTGCCAGCACCGCTCCGGCAGGGAACTATGGCTACACCTTC. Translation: CASTAPAGNYGYTF.

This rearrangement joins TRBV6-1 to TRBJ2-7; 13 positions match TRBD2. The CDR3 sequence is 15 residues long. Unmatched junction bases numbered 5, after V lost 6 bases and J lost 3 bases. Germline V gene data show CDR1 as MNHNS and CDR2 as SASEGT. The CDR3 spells CASRPGTSGNYEQYF. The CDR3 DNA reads TGTGCCAGCAGACCCGGGACTAGCGGGAACTACGAGCAGTACTTC.

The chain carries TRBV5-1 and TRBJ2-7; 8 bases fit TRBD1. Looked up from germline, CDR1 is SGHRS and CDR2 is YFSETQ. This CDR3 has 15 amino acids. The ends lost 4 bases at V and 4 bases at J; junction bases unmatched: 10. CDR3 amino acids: CASSQKLGQGYEQYF. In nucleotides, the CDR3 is TGCGCCAGCAGCCAGAAGCTAGGACAGGGTTACGAGCAGTACTTC.

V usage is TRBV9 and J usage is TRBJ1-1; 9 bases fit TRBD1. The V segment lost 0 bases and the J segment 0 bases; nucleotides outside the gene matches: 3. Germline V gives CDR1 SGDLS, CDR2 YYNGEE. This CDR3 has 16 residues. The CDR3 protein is CASSVGTGELNTEAFF. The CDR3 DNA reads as TGTGCCAGCAGCGTAGGGACAGGGGAATTGAACACTGAAGCTTTCTTT.

The CDR3 nucleotides read TGTGCCAGCAGTCGAACAGGGGGATCGGAGCAGTTCTTC. Amino acids: CASSRTGGSEQFF. The chain has TRBV27 and TRBJ2-1; TRBD1 aligns across 8 bases. The V gene's germline CDR1 is MNHEY and CDR2 SMNVEV (reference sequence). V trimming: 5 bases; J trimming: 10 bases; junction bases outside the gene matches: 7. The CDR3 sequence is 13 residues long.

Here the CDR3 DNA reads TGCAGCGTTCGGACAGGGGAATATGAAAAACTGTTTTTT. Its translation is CSVRTGEYEKLFF. The chain uses TRBV29-1 and TRBJ1-4, with TRBD1 matching 9 bases. The V gene end was trimmed by 5 bases and the J gene end by 6 bases; junction bases not matched to a gene: 4. The CDR3 runs 13 residues. Germline-derived CDR1 and CDR2 are SQVTM and ANQGSEA.

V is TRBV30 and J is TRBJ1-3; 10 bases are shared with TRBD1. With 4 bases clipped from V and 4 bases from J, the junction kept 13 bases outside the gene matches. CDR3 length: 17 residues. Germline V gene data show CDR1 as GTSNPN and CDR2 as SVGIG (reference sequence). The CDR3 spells CAWIGTGVWATGNTIYF. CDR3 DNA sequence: TGTGCCTGGATAGGGACAGGGGTATGGGCGACGGGAAACACCATATATTTT.

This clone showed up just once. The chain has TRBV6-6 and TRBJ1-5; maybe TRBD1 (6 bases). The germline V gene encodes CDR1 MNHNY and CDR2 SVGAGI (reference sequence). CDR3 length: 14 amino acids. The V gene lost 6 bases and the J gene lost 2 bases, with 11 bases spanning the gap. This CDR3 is CASSQAGGNQPQHF. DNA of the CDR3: TGTGCCAGCAGCCAGGCAGGGGGCAATCAGCCCCAGCATTTT.

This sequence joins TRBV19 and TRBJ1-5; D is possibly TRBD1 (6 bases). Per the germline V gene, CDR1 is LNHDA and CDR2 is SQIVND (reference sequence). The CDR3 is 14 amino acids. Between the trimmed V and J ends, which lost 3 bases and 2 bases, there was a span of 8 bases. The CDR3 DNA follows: TGTGCCAGTAGTATGAACAGGGGCAATCAGCCCCAGCATTTT. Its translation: CASSMNRGNQPQHF.

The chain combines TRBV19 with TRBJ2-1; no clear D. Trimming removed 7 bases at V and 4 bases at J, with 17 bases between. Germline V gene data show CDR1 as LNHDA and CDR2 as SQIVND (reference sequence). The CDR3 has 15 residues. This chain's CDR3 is CASTTGGMGYNEQFF. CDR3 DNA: TGTGCCAGTACTACGGGCGGTATGGGGTACAATGAGCAGTTCTTC.